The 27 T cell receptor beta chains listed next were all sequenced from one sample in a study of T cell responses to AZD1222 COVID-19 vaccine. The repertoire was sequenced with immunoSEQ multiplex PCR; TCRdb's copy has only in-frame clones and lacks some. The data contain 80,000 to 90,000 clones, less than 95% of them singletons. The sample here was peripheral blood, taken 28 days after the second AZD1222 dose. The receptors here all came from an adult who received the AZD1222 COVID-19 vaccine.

The CDR3 loop reads CASTYRTATGANVLTF. The CDR3 nucleotides read TGTGCCAGCACTTACCGGACGGCAACTGGGGCCAACGTCCTGACTTTC. This chain connects TRBV27 to TRBJ2-6; the D is unclear. V was pared by 7 bases and J by 2 bases, with 15 bases between. Germline lookup yields CDR1 MNHEY and CDR2 SMNVEV (reference sequence). The CDR3 totals 16 residues. The full variable domain, with the rest looked up from reference TRBV27 and TRBJ2-6, is EAQVTQNPRYLITVTGKKLTVTCSQNMNHEYMSWYRQDPGLGLRQIYYSMNVEVTDKGDVPEGYKVSRKEKRNFPLILESPSPNQTSLYFCASTYRTATGANVLTFGAGSRLTVL.

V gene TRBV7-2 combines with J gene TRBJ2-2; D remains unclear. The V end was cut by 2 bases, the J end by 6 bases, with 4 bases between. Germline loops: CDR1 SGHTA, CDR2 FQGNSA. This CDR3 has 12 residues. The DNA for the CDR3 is TGTGCCAGCAGCTTAAAGGCCGGGGAGCTGTTTTTT. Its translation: CASSLKAGELFF.

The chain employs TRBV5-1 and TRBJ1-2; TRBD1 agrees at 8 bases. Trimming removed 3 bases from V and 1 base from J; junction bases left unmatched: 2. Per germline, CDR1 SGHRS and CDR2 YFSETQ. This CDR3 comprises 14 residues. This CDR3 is CASSSGQDNYGYTF. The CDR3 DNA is TGCGCCAGCAGCTCGGGACAGGATAACTATGGCTACACCTTC.

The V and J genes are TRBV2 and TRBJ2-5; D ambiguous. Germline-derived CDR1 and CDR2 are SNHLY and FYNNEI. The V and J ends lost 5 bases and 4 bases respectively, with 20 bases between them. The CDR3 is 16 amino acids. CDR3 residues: CASSSREWGTVETQYF. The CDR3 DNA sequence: TGTGCCAGCAGTTCACGAGAATGGGGTACAGTAGAGACCCAGTACTTC.

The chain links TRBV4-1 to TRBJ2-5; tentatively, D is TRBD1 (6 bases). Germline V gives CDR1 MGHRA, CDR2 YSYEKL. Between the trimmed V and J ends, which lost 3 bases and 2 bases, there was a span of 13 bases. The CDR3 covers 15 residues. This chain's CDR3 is CASSHGDRLQETQYF. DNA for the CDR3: TGCGCCAGCAGCCACGGAGACAGGTTACAAGAGACCCAGTACTTC.

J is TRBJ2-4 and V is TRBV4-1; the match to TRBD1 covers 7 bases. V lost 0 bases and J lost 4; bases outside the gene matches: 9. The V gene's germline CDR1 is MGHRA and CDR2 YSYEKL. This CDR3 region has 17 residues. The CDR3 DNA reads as TGCGCCAGCAGCCAAGATGAGGGGGACAGCCTAAAAAACATTCAGTACTTC. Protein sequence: CASSQDEGDSLKNIQYF.

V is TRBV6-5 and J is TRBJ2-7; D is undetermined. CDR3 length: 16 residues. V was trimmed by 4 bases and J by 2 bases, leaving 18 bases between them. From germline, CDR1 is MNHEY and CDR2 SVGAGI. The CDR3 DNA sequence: TGTGCCAGCAGTTTTTCGGACGGATTACTACCCTACGAGCAGTACTTC. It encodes CASSFSDGLLPYEQYF.

CDR3 in DNA: TGTGCCAGCAGAGCGGGGGGAAACACCGGGGAGCTGTTTTTT. Translating gives CASRAGGNTGELFF. The rearrangement uses TRBV2 and TRBJ2-2; TRBD2 aligns across 9 bases. CDR3 size: 14 residues. Trimming at V came to 6 bases and at J to 2 bases, leaving 1 base not matched to a gene. Germline-derived CDR1 and CDR2 are SNHLY and FYNNEI.

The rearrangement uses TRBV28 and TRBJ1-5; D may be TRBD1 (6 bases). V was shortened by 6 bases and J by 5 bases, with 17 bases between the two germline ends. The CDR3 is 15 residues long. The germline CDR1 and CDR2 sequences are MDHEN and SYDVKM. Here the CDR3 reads CASSGSGQGDQPQHF. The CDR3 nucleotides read TGTGCCAGCAGCGGATCGGGACAAGGTGATCAGCCCCAGCATTTT.

The CDR3 DNA is TGTGCCAGCAGTTACTCCCTTAGACCTATGAACACTGAAGCTTTCTTT. Translation: CASSYSLRPMNTEAFF. The V and J genes are TRBV6-5 and TRBJ1-1; D gene unclear. Germline V gene data show CDR1 as MNHEY and CDR2 as SVGAGI. This CDR3 contains 16 residues. Trimming stripped 0 bases from V and 0 bases from J, with 11 bases between.

CDR3 in DNA: TGTGCCAGCTCACTCCCCGGGACAGGGGGCTATGGCTACACCTTC. Its translation: CASSLPGTGGYGYTF. The rearrangement joins TRBV18 to TRBJ1-2; 11 nucleotides align to TRBD1. This CDR3 comprises 15 residues. From germline, CDR1 is KGHSH and CDR2 LQKENI. J lost 4 bases, V lost 4 bases, and 5 bases had no gene match.

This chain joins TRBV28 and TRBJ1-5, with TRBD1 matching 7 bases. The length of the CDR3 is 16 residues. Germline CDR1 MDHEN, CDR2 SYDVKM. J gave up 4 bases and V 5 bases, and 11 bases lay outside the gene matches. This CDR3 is CASSELTGSGNQPQHF. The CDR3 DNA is TGTGCCAGCAGTGAACTGACAGGGTCGGGAAATCAGCCCCAGCATTTT.

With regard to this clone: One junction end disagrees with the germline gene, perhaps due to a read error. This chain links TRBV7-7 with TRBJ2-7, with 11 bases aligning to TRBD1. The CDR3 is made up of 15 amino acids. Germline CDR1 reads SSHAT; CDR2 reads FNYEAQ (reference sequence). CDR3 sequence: CASSGQGAFGYEQYF. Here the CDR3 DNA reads TGTGCTAGCAGCGGACAGGGGGCTTTTGGCTACGAGCAGTACTTC.

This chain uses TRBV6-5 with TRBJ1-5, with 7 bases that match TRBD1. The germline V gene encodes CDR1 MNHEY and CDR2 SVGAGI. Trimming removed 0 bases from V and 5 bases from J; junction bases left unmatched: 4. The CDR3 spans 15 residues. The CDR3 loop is CASSYSDRHDQPQHF. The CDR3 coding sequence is TGTGCCAGCAGTTACTCGGACAGGCACGATCAGCCCCAGCATTTT.

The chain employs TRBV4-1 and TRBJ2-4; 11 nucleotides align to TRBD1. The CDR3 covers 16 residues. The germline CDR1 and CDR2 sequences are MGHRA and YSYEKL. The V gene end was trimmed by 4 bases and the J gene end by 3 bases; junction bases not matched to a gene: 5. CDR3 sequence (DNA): TGCGCCAGCAGCCCGGGACAGGGGGGAGTCAAAAACATTCAGTACTTC. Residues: CASSPGQGGVKNIQYF.

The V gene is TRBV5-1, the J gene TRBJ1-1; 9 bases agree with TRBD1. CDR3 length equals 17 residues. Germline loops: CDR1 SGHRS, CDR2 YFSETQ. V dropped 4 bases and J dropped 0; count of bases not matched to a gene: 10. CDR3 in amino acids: CASSDGQGFYMNTEAFF. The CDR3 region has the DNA TGCGCCAGCAGCGATGGACAGGGGTTCTACATGAACACTGAAGCTTTCTTT.

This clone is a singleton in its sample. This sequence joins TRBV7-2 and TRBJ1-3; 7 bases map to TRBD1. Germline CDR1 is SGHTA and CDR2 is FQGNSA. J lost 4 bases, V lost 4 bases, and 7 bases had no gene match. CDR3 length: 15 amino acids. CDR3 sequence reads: CASSYDRAKGNTIYF. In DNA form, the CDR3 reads TGTGCCAGCAGCTATGACAGGGCTAAAGGAAACACCATATATTTT.

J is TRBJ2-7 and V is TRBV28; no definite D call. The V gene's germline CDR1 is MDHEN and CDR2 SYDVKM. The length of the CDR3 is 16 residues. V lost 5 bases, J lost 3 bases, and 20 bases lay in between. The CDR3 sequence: CASSLPTTVEVYEQYF. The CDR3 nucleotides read TGTGCCAGCAGTCTCCCTACGACGGTAGAGGTCTACGAGCAGTACTTC.

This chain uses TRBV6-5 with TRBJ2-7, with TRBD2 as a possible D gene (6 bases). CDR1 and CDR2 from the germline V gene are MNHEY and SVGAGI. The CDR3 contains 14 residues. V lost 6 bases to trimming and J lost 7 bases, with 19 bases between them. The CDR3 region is CASRRDSGNGEQYF. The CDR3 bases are TGTGCCAGCAGAAGGGACTCGGGCAACGGTGAGCAGTACTTC.

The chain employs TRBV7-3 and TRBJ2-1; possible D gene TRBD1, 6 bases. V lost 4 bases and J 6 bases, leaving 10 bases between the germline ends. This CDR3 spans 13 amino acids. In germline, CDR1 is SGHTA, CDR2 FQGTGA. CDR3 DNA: TGTGCCAGCAGCTCCTACAGGGCCAATGAGCAGTTCTTC. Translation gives CASSSYRANEQFF.

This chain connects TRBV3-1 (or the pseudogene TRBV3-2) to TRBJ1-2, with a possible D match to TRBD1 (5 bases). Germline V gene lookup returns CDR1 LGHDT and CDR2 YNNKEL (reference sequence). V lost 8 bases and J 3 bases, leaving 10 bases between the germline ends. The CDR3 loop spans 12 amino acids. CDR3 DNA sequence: TGTGCCAGCTCCGGGGACTACTATGGCTACACCTTC. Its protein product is CASSGDYYGYTF.

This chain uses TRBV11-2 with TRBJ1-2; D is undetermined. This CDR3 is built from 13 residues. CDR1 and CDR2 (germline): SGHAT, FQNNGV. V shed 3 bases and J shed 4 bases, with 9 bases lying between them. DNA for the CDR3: TGTGCCAGCAGCTTGGACGGACTCTATGGCTACACCTTC. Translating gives CASSLDGLYGYTF.

The CDR3 sequence is CASSIWRGHGYTF. CDR3 bases: TGTGCCAGTAGTATCTGGAGAGGGCATGGCTACACCTTC. This sequence joins TRBV19 and TRBJ1-2, with unresolved D. The ends were cut back, 3 bases at V and 6 bases at J, with 11 bases in the middle. This CDR3 comprises 13 residues. Germline V CDR1 and CDR2: LNHDA, SQIVND (reference sequence).

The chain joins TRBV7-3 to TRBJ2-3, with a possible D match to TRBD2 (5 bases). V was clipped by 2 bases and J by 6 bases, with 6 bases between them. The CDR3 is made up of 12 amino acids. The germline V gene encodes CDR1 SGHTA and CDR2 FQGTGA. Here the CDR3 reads CASSLPGDTQYF. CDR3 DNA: TGTGCCAGCAGCTTACCGGGGGATACGCAGTATTTT. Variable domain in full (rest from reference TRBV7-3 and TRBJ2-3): GAGVSQTPSNKVTEKGKYVELRCDPISGHTALYWYRQSLGQGPEFLIYFQGTGAADDSGLPNDRFFAVRPEGSVSTLKIQRTERGDSAVYLCASSLPGDTQYFGPGTRLTVL.

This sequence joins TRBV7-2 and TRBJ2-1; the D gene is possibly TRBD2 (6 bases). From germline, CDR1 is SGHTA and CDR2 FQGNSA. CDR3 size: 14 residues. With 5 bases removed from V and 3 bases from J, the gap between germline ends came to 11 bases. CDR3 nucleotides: TGTGCCAGCAGCGACCGCGGGGACTACAATGAGCAGTTCTTC. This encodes CASSDRGDYNEQFF.

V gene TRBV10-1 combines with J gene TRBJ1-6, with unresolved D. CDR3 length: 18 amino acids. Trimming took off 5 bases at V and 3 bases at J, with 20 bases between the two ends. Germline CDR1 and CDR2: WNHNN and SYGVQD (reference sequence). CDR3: CASSTVGGVINYNSPLHF. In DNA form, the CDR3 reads TGCGCCAGCAGTACCGTCGGCGGAGTTATAAACTATAATTCACCCCTCCACTTT.

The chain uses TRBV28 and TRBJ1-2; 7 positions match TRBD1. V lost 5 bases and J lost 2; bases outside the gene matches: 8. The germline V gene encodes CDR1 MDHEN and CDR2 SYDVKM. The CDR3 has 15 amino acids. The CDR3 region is CASSAPRGTNYGYTF. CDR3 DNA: TGTGCCAGCAGTGCCCCCAGGGGGACAAACTATGGCTACACCTTC.